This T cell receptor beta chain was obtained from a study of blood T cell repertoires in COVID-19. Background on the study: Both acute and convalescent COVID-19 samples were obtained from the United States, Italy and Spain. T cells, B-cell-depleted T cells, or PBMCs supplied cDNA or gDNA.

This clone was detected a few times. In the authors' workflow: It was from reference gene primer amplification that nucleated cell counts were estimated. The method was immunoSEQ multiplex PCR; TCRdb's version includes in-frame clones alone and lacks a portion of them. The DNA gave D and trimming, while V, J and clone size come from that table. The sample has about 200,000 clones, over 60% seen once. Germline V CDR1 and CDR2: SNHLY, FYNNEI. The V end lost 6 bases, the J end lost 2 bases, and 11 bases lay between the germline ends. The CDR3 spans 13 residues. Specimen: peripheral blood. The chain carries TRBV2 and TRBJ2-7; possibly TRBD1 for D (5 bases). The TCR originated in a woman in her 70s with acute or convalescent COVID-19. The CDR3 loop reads CASRVDRAYEQYF. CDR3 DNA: TGTGCCAGCAGGGTAGACAGAGCCTACGAGCAGTACTTC.